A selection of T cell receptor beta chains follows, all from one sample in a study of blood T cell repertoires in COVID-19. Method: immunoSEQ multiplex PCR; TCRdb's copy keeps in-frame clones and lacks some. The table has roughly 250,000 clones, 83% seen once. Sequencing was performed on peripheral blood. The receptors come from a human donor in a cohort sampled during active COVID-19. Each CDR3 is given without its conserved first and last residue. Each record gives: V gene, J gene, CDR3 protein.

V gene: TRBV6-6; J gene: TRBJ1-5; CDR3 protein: ASSPGGGQPQH
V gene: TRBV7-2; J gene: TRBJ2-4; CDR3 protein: ASSLAPPGQGTKNIQY
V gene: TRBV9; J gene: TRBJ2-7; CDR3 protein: ASSVGTGIAYEQY
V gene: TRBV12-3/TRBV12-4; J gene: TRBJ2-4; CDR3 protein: ASGEGRADIQY
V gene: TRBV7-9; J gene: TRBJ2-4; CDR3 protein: ASSFDSLRAKNIQY
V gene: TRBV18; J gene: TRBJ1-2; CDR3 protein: ASSPSKGASPYGYT
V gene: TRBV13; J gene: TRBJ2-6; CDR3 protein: ASSSKTDFLSGANVLT
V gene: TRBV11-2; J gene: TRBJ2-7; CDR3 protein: ASSFRQGSYEQY
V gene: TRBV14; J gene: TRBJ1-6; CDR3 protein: ASSPGYWTGFSPLH
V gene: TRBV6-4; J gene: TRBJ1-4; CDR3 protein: ASSDVRQPHGEKLF
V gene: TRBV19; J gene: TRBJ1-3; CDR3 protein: ASSMGQFSGNTIY
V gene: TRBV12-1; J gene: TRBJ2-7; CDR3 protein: ASSFEFQASYEQY
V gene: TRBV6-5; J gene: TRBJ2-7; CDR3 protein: ASTPSGGYEQY
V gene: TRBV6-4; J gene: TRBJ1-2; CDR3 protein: ASSPQYGYT
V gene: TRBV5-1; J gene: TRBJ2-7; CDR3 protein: ASSLAWDRVNEQY
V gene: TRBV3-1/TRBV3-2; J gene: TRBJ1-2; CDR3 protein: ASSQTGTYGYT
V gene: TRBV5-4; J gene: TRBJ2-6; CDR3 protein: ASSLTSGGGGANVLT
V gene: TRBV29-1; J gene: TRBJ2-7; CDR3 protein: SVGIWRAEYEQY
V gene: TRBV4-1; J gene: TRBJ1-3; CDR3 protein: ASSSRVISGNTIY
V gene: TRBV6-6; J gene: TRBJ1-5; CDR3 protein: ASREGQGVQPQH
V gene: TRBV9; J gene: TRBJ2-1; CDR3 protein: ASSITGLAIYNEQF
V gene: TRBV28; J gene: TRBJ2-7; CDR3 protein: ASSFPGSYEQY
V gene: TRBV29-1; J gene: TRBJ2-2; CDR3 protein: STRLRGTGELF
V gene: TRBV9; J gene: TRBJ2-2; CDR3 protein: ASSRTGNTGELF
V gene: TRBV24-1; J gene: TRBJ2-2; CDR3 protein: ATGTSGTSNTGELF
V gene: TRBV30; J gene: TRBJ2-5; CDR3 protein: AWRWGGEETQY
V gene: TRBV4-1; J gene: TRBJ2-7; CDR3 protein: ASSQDRDSSYEQY
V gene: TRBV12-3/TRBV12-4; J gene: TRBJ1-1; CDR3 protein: ASSGQNTEAF
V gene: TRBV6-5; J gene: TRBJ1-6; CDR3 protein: ASSYKKESPLH
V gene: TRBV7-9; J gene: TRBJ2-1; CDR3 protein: ASSLTLGLAGGGANEQF
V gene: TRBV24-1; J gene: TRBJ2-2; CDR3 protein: AARQGATGELF
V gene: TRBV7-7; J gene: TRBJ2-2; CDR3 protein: ASSVRNRRGQKTNTGELF
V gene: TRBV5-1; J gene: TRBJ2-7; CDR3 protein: ASSLGGLAGGGLEQY